This T cell receptor (beta chain) was obtained from a study of CD8+ T cells in alopecia areata. Whole-study context: Administration of oral tofacitinib to treated patients was at 5 to 10 mg twice daily. Study conclusions and caveats: The study found higher clonality in lesional than normal scalp, especially in alopecia totalis/universalis. TCR sharing across patients was less clear than in mice, possibly HLA-related.

From alopecia areata patients, lesional scalp punch biopsies and peripheral blood were collected. The sequencing template was cDNA reverse transcribed from extracted RNA. Assay used: immunoSEQ multiplex PCR; TCRdb lists only in-frame clones, some missing. Of over 85,000 clones in the sample, 35% to 50% were seen once. Germline assignment: CDR1 SQVTM and CDR2 ANQGSEA. The CDR3 spans 13 residues. Deletions cut 6 bases from V and 3 bases from J, with 13 bases between. A remark on this clone: The antigen remains unidentified. Other DNA sequences in this sample translate to the same CDR3.

The specimen sequenced was CD4+ T cells sorted from blood. The genes are TRBV29-1 and TRBJ2-3; D possibly matches TRBD1 or TRBD2 (5 bases each). The sequence came from a human donor with alopecia areata. CDR3 residues: CSVDRGGTDTQYF. CDR3 sequence (DNA): TGCAGCGTCGACCGGGGCGGAACAGATACGCAGTATTTT.